Listed here are 13 T cell receptor beta chains from one sample, sequenced in a study of T cell responses to AZD1222 COVID-19 vaccine. The data were produced by immunoSEQ multiplex PCR, yet TCRdb's version contains in-frame clones alone and is incomplete. The repertoire holds 160,000 or so clones, more than 90% seen once, with 2% to 3% in the top ten. The input for sequencing was peripheral blood, taken on day 0 of AZD1222 vaccination. The receptors were gathered from an adult in good health.

The chain is built from TRBV30 and TRBJ1-2; unclear D gene. V was pared by 0 bases and J by 4 bases, with 24 bases between. CDR1 GTSNPN and CDR2 SVGIG come from the germline V gene (reference sequence). The CDR3 length is 18 residues. CDR3 amino acids: CAWSVWELGSHPAYGYTF. DNA of the CDR3: TGTGCCTGGAGTGTATGGGAACTAGGGTCACACCCCGCCTATGGCTACACCTTC.

The genes are TRBV19 and TRBJ1-1, with D unclear. The length of the CDR3 is 13 residues. The V end lost 3 bases, the J end lost 7 bases, and 12 bases lay between the germline ends. Germline CDR1 LNHDA, CDR2 SQIVND (reference sequence). CDR3 sequence: CASSIRLGIEAFF. The CDR3 nucleotides read TGTGCCAGTAGTATTCGTTTGGGAATTGAAGCTTTCTTT.

The chain has TRBV10-1 and TRBJ1-5, with D possibly matching TRBD1 (5 bases). Per germline, CDR1 WNHNN and CDR2 SYGVQD (reference sequence). The CDR3 is made up of 13 amino acids. With 6 bases removed from V and 7 bases from J, the gap between germline ends came to 13 bases. CDR3 nucleotide sequence: TGCGCCAGCAGCCCCTCGGAGGGGCAGCCCCAGCATTTT. Protein sequence: CASSPSEGQPQHF.

This sequence joins TRBV7-2 and TRBJ2-2; D could derive from TRBD1 or TRBD2 (6 bases each). V was pared by 2 bases and J by 5 bases, with 9 bases between. This CDR3 comprises 14 residues. The germline V gene has CDR1 SGHTA and CDR2 FQGNSA. Here the CDR3 reads CASSLLGGTGELFF. In nucleotides, the CDR3 is TGTGCCAGCAGCTTATTAGGGGGGACCGGGGAGCTGTTTTTT.

The rearrangement joins TRBV12-3 or TRBV12-4 to TRBJ2-2, with D perhaps being TRBD1 or TRBD2 (6 bases each). The germline V and J ends were trimmed by 7 bases and 1 base, with 7 bases remaining between them. The CDR3 is made up of 13 amino acids. CDR3 region: CASKGGNTGELFF. The CDR3, as DNA: TGTGCCAGCAAGGGGGGGAACACCGGGGAGCTGTTTTTT.

The CDR3 spells CATETGHGKLFF. As DNA, the CDR3 is TGTGCCACTGAGACGGGGCATGGAAAACTGTTTTTT. The chain links TRBV19 to TRBJ1-4; D might be TRBD1 (5 bases). V was pared by 10 bases and J by 10 bases, with 16 bases between. The CDR3 contains 12 residues. CDR1 and CDR2 (germline): LNHDA, SQIVND (reference sequence).

The rearrangement joins TRBV11-3 to TRBJ2-7, with 10 bases identical to TRBD1. Germline assignment: CDR1 SGHNT and CDR2 YENEEA. The CDR3 totals 13 residues. The J segment lost 5 bases and the V segment lost 6 bases, leaving 4 bases of the junction unmatched. CDR3: CASSRQGADEQYF. For the CDR3, the DNA is TGTGCCAGCAGTCGACAGGGGGCCGACGAGCAGTACTTC.

This clone was counted once. V is TRBV9 and J is TRBJ2-1; D uncertain. Germline CDR1 reads SGDLS; CDR2 reads YYNGEE. V was trimmed by 2 bases and J by 8 bases, leaving 11 bases between them. The CDR3 has 13 residues. The CDR3: CASSVAHWDEQFF. Here the CDR3 DNA reads TGTGCCAGCAGCGTGGCCCACTGGGATGAGCAGTTCTTC.

The genes are TRBV20-1 and TRBJ1-2, with D unclear. Germline loops: CDR1 DFQATT, CDR2 SNEGSKA (reference sequence). The CDR3 consists of 11 residues. The chain's CDR3 is CSSGEGYGYTF. The CDR3 region has the DNA TGCAGCAGCGGGGAAGGATACGGCTACACCTTC.

V gene TRBV7-9 combines with J gene TRBJ1-1; D not resolved. Germline CDR1 SEHNR, CDR2 FQNEAQ (reference sequence). Between the trimmed V and J ends, which lost 2 bases and 1 base, there was a span of 8 bases. The CDR3 is 14 amino acids. The CDR3 here is CASSLMSGNTEAFF. The DNA of the CDR3 is TGTGCCAGCAGCTTAATGAGCGGGAACACTGAAGCTTTCTTT.

The chain employs TRBV7-2 and TRBJ1-2; D ambiguous. The CDR3 is 17 amino acids. V was shortened by 1 base and J by 2 bases, with 17 bases between the two germline ends. Germline CDR1 is SGHTA and CDR2 is FQGNSA. The CDR3 loop is CASSLVPSSGSNYGYTF. The CDR3 DNA sequence: TGTGCCAGCAGCTTAGTACCTTCTAGTGGATCGAACTATGGCTACACCTTC.

The chain uses TRBV5-1 and TRBJ1-6; D gene unclear. CDR3 length: 14 amino acids. The germline gives CDR1 SGHRS, CDR2 YFSETQ. Trimming removed 0 bases from V and 7 bases from J, with 8 bases in between. CDR3: CASSLASENSPLHF. The CDR3 nucleotides read TGCGCCAGCAGCTTGGCTAGCGAGAATTCACCCCTCCACTTT.

Turning to this clone: The junction and the germline gene differ at one end; a read error may be behind it. The rearrangement joins TRBV7-8 to TRBJ2-7; 10 nucleotides align to TRBD2. CDR3 length equals 15 residues. The germline V gene encodes CDR1 SGHVS and CDR2 FQNEAQ. CDR3 amino acids: CASTLTSGTGYEQYF. In DNA, the CDR3 is TGTGCCAGCACCTTAACTAGCGGGACGGGGTACGAGCAGTACTTC.